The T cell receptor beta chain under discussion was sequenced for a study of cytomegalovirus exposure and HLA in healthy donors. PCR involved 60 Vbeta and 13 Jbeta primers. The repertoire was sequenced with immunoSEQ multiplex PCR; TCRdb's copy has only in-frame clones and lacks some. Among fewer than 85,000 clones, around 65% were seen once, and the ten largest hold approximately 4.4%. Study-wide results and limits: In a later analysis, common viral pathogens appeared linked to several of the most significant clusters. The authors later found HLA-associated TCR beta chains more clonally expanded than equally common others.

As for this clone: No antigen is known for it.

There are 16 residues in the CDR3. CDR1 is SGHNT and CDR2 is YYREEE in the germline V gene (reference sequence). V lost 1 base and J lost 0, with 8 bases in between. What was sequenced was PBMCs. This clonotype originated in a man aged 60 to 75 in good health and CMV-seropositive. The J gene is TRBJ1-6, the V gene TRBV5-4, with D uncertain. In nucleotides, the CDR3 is TGTGCCAGCAGCTTGACGGGGAGCTCCTATAATTCACCCCTCCACTTT. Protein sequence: CASSLTGSSYNSPLHF.